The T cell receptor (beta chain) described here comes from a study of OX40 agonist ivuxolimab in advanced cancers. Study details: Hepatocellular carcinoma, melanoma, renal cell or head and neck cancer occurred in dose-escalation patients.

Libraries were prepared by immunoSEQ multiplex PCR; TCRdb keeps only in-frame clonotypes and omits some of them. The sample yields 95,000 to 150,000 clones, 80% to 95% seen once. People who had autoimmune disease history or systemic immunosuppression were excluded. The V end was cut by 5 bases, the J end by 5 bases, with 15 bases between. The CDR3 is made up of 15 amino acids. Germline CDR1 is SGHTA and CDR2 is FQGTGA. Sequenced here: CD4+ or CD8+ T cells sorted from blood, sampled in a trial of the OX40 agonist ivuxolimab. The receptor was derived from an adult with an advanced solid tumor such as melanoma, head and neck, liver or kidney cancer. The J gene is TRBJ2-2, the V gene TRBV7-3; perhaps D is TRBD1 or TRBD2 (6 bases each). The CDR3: CASSRGTPDTGELFF. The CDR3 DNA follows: TGTGCCAGCAGCCGCGGGACACCCGATACCGGGGAGCTGTTTTTT.